This T cell receptor (beta chain) comes out of a study of vaccination and CD4 T cells after COVID-19. TCRdb re-analysed the PCR reads in MiXCR, keeping a single row per CDR3 protein. The table shows about 31,000 distinct CDR3 sequences, with approximately 49% occurring only once. This CDR3 region has 17 residues. Germline V gene lookup returns CDR1 MDHEN and CDR2 SYDVKM. Trimming shortened V by 3 bases and J by 1 base, and 19 bases separated the two germline ends. Time point specified: late sampling 161 to 241 days after vaccination in a few convalescent patients. This sequence was found in a human donor who had recovered from COVID-19. This chain uses TRBV28 with TRBJ2-7; the D call may be TRBD1 or TRBD2 (5 bases each). The specimen comprised CD4+ T cells from blood, sampled about 7 months after SARS-CoV-2 vaccination. The CDR3 reads CASSFSPTRAGSYEQYF. In DNA form, the CDR3 reads TGTGCCAGCAGTTTTTCCCCAACTAGGGCAGGGTCCTACGAGCAGTACTTC.